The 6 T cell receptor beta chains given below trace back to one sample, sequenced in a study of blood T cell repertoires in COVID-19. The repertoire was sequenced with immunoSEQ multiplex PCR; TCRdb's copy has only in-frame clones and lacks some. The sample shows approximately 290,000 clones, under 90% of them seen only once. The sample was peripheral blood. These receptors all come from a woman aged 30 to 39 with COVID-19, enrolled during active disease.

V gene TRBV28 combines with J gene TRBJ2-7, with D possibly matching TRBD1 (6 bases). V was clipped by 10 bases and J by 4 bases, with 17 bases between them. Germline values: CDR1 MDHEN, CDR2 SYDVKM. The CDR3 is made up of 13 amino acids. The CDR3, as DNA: TGTGCCACCACCCGGAGAGGGGGTTACGAGCAGTACTTC. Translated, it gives CATTRRGGYEQYF.

In DNA form, the CDR3 reads TGTGCCAGCAGCTCCGGGGGATACTATGGCTACACCTTC. It specifies CASSSGGYYGYTF. V is TRBV13 and J is TRBJ1-2; TRBD1 is a possible D gene (5 bases). The CDR3 length is 13 residues. Germline V gene lookup returns CDR1 PRHDT and CDR2 FYEKMQ (reference sequence). The germline V and J ends were trimmed by 4 bases and 3 bases, with 9 bases remaining between them.

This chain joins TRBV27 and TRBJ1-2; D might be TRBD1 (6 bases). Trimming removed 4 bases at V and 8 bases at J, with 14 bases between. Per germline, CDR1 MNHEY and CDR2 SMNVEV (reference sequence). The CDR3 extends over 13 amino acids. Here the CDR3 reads CASSSRDTRGYTF. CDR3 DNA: TGTGCCAGCAGTTCCCGGGACACGAGAGGCTACACCTTC.

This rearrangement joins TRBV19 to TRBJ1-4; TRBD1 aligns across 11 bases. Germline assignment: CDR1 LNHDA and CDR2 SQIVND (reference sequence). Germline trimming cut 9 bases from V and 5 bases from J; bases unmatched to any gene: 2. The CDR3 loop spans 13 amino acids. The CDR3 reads CASWTGGNEKLFF. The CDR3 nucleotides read TGTGCCAGCTGGACAGGGGGCAATGAAAAACTGTTTTTT.

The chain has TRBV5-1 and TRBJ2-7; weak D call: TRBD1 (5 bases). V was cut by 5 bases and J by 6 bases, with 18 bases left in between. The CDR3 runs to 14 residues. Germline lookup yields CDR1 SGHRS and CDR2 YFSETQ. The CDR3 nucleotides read TGCGCCAGCAGTTCCCAGGGCGGTCTGCGCGAGCAGTACTTC. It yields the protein CASSSQGGLREQYF.

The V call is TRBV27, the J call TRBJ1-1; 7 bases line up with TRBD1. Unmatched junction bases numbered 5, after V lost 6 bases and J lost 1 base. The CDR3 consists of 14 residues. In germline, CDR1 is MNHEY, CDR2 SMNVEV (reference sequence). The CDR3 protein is CASSHGTANTEAFF. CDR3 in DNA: TGTGCCAGCAGCCATGGGACAGCGAACACTGAAGCTTTCTTT.